Listed below are T cell receptor beta chains from one sample, sequenced in a study of T cells in Graves' hyperthyroidism and ophthalmopathy. Using its own MiXCR run on the multiplex PCR reads, TCRdb lists one record per CDR3 protein. The sample lists around 60,000 distinct CDR3 sequences, about 50% occurring once. Material for sequencing was blood. These receptors were taken from a woman in her twenties or thirties with Graves' ophthalmopathy. The CDR3 runs from the conserved cysteine through the conserved F or W. The D gene is left open where the match is weak. For some rows the clone size is stated as once, few or many, or as a class when expanded; others skip it.

j_call clone_size v_call d_call cdr3_nt cdr3_aa
TRBJ1-2 many TRBV19 . TGTGCCAGTAGTATCCCACTAGGTGGCTATGGCTACACCTTC CASSIPLGGYGYTF
TRBJ1-1 . TRBV14 . TGTGCCAGCAGCCATGATGTGGGGGACACTGAAGCTTCCTTT CASSHDVGDTEASF
TRBJ2-5 many TRBV6-5 TRBD1 TGTGCCAGCAGTAACGCGTGGAGCAGGGGGCATGAGACCCAGTACTTC CASSNAWSRGHETQYF
TRBJ1-2 . TRBV27 . TGTGCCAGCAGCGGGAGAAAGGGCTACACCTTC CASSGRKGYTF
TRBJ2-3 many TRBV5-4 TRBD1 TGTGCCAGCAGCCCTAGGACAGGGTCGACAGATACGCAGTATTTT CASSPRTGSTDTQYF
TRBJ2-7 many TRBV30 . TGTGCCTGGGAAAAACGGACTTCACAGCAGTACTTC CAWEKRTSQQYF
TRBJ1-5 . TRBV11-2 . TGTGCCAGCAGCTTAGGGGGCTTAAGCAATCAGCCCCAGCATTTT CASSLGGLSNQPQHF
TRBJ2-7 many TRBV3-1 . TGTGCCAGCAGCCCTCTTCCGGGACCCTACGAGCAGTACTTC CASSPLPGPYEQYF
TRBJ1-1 . TRBV7-9 TRBD1 TGTGCCAGCAGCCCGGGGACAGGATTGAACATGGAAGCTTTCTTT CASSPGTGLNMEAFF
TRBJ1-1 . TRBV28 TRBD1 TGTGCCAGCAGTCCCGACAGGGGAAGTGAAGCTTTCTTT CASSPDRGSEAFF
TRBJ2-3 many TRBV6-5 TRBD1 TGTGCCAGCAGGAGGACAGGGGGGATTAGCACAGATACGCAGTATTTT CASRRTGGISTDTQYF
TRBJ2-7 many TRBV4-1 . TGCGCCAGCAGCCAATCTTCACCAGCGGCAATCTACGAGCAGTACTTC CASSQSSPAAIYEQYF
TRBJ2-2 many TRBV20-1 TRBD1 TGCAGTGCTAGAAACAGGGGGCTGAGCGGGGAGCTGTTTTTT CSARNRGLSGELFF
TRBJ2-3 . TRBV5-1 . TGCGCCAGCAGCCCGGCAGGGACTCCTAGCACAGATACGCAGTATTTT CASSPAGTPSTDTQYF
TRBJ2-7 . TRBV15 . TGTGCCACCAGCAGTGCCGACAGGACGTCCTACGAGCAGTACTTC CATSSADRTSYEQYF
TRBJ2-1 . TRBV11-2 TRBD1 TGTGCCAGCAGCTGGGGACAGGCCAACTATGAGCAGTTCTTC CASSWGQANYEQFF
TRBJ1-2 many TRBV5-1 . TGCGCCAGCAGCTTGGGAGCAGGGCCCTATGGCTACACCTTC CASSLGAGPYGYTF
TRBJ1-2 many TRBV12-3/TRBV12-4 . TGTGCCAGCAGTTTACAGTTAAACTATGGCTACACCTTC CASSLQLNYGYTF
TRBJ2-5 . TRBV10-3 TRBD1 TGTGCCATCAGCCCAGGGGGTAGGGGCGTTCAGCCCCAGTACTTC CAISPGGRGVQPQYF
TRBJ2-3 . TRBV2 TRBD2 TGTGCCAGCAGCTTAGCGGGGGGGGTGGGGGATCCGCAGTATTTT CASSLAGGVGDPQYF
TRBJ2-1 many TRBV4-2 . TGTGCCAGCAGCCAAGTGATGGGGGACTCCTACAATGAGCAGTTCTTC CASSQVMGDSYNEQFF
TRBJ1-5 many TRBV5-6 . TGTGCCAGCAGCTTGGGGGGTTATAGCAATCAGCCCCAGCATTTT CASSLGGYSNQPQHF
TRBJ1-1 . TRBV5-6 . . CASSSQGALETQYFGPGTEAFF
TRBJ1-2 . TRBV7-3 . TGTGCCAGCAGCTTGGCCGGTGGGTTTAGCTATGGCTACACCTTC CASSLAGGFSYGYTF
TRBJ2-2 many TRBV5-1 . TGCGCCAGCAGCTTGTCCCCGGGGGCGGGTTACACCGGGGAGCTGTTTTTT CASSLSPGAGYTGELFF
TRBJ2-7 many TRBV7-3 TRBD1 TGTGCCAGCAGCCCCGGGACAGGGGTTCGTTTCATAGACTTC CASSPGTGVRFIDF
TRBJ1-5 many TRBV11-3 . TGTGCCAGCAGCGTGGAGAAACTGGGGTTGGGGGATATGAGCAATCAGCCCCAGCATTTT CASSVEKLGLGDMSNQPQHF
TRBJ1-6 . TRBV7-3 . TGTGCCAGCAGCATCCGGCGTGTCGAGAGCTCCTATAATTCACCCCTCCACTTT CASSIRRVESSYNSPLHF
TRBJ2-3 . TRBV9 . TGTGCCGGCAGCGTAGGCCCTGTAGACACAGATACGCAGTATTTT CAGSVGPVDTDTQYF
TRBJ2-1 . TRBV25-1 . TGTGCCAGCAGTACCCCGGGTCAAAATGAGCAGTTCTTC CASSTPGQNEQFF
TRBJ2-1 . TRBV10-1 TRBD2 TGCGCCAGCAGTGGACTAGCGGGGGGCCCCAACAATGAGCAGTTCTTC CASSGLAGGPNNEQFF
TRBJ2-1 . TRBV7-3 TRBD1 TGTGCCAGCAGCGCGGACAGGGGTTGGATGCATGATGAGCAGTTCTTC CASSADRGWMHDEQFF
TRBJ1-2 . TRBV6-5 . TGTGCCAGCAGCCTCTCGGGGGTTGGAAACACCTTC CASSLSGVGNTF
TRBJ1-5 . TRBV25-1 . TGTGCCGGGGACGGGGTACAGCCCCGGCATTTT CAGDGVQPRHF
TRBJ2-5 . TRBV19 . TGTGCCAGTAGTGTACGGGACTGGGAGACCCAGTACTTC CASSVRDWETQYF
TRBJ1-6 many TRBV28 . TGTGCCAGCGAACCGTGGCAGAGTAATTCACCCCTCCACTTT CASEPWQSNSPLHF
TRBJ2-5 many TRBV15 . TGTGCCACCTCACCAGGGGCACGGGAGGAGGAGACCCAGTACTTC CATSPGAREEETQYF
TRBJ2-7 . TRBV19 . TGTGCCAGCCAGCCCTCGAGAAACTCCTACGAGCGGTACTTC CASQPSRNSYERYF
TRBJ2-2 many TRBV7-2 TRBD2 TGTGCCAGCAGCTGGACTAGCGGGAGCGTAGGGGAGCTGTTTTTT CASSWTSGSVGELFF
TRBJ2-3 many TRBV20-1 TRBD2 TGCAGTGCTCAACTGCAACCGGGACTAGCGGGAGGGCCCCCAGATACGCAGTATTTT CSAQLQPGLAGGPPDTQYF
TRBJ2-1 many TRBV12-3/TRBV12-4 . TGTGCCAGCAAAGGGGGTTACAATGAGCAGTTCTTC CASKGGYNEQFF
TRBJ2-7 many TRBV3-1 TRBD2 TGTGCCACTACTAGCGGGGACTCCTACGAGCAGTACTTC CATTSGDSYEQYF
TRBJ1-6 many TRBV12-3/TRBV12-4 TRBD1 TGTGCCAGCACCGGATTTAAGGTTGGACAGGGAGATTCACCCCTCCACTTT CASTGFKVGQGDSPLHF